This is a list of T cell receptor beta chains from one sample in a study of T cell repertoires in cytomegalovirus infection. These receptors' antigens are unknown. TCRdb reprocessed the reads via MiXCR and lists one record per CDR3 protein. Of hundreds of thousands of distinct CDR3 sequences listed, approximately 40% are singletons. Here the sequenced sample was cultured PBMCs, taken from culture after CMV antigen stimulation. Source of these receptors: a human donor in good health (CMV status not recorded). Some clones in this sample may be carry-over from other donors' samples. Both conserved end residues are part of each CDR3. D genes are given only for firm matches. The size field is filled for only some rows; it gives once, few, many or a size class.

d_call j_call clone_size v_call cdr3_nt cdr3_aa
TRBD2 TRBJ2-3 - TRBV27 TGTGCCAGCAGTTTAACGGGACTAGCGGGGGAGTTGTCAGATACGCAGTATTTT CASSLTGLAGELSDTQYF
- TRBJ2-7 few TRBV11-2 TGTGCCAGCAGCTTAATTCGCCGTTTGGACGAGCAGTACTTC CASSLIRRLDEQYF
- TRBJ2-3 few TRBV7-2 TGTGCCAGCAGCCCTGACCCGGCTAGCACAGATACGCAGTATTTT CASSPDPASTDTQYF
- TRBJ1-2 - TRBV7-2 TGTGCCAGCAGCACTATAGGGATGTTTAACTATGGCTACACCTTC CASSTIGMFNYGYTF
- TRBJ2-3 - TRBV20-1 TGCAGTGCTGGGAGGACTCCCCCCTCCGATACGCAGTATTTT CSAGRTPPSDTQYF
- TRBJ1-2 - TRBV12-3/TRBV12-4 TGTGCCAGCAGTTTAGGGTCAGCTAACTATGGCTACACCTTC CASSLGSANYGYTF
TRBD1 TRBJ2-7 few TRBV7-9 TGTGCCAGCAGTTTGCCGGGACAGGGACCCTACGAGCAGTACTTC CASSLPGQGPYEQYF
- TRBJ2-7 - TRBV11-2 TGTGCCAGCAGCTTAACACGGAACGAGCAGTACTTC CASSLTRNEQYF
- TRBJ2-7 - TRBV27 TGTGCCAGCAGTTTATCGCGACATAGGACCTACGAGCAGTACTTC CASSLSRHRTYEQYF
TRBD1 TRBJ1-1 - TRBV7-9 TGTGCCAGCAGCCTACGACAGGGGTTGATAGGCACTGAAGCTTTCTTT CASSLRQGLIGTEAFF
TRBD2 TRBJ2-4 few TRBV7-2 TGTGCCAGCTCCCCGGCGGGGGGCGTGGACATTCAGTACTTC CASSPAGGVDIQYF
TRBD2 TRBJ2-7 - TRBV2 TGTGCCAGCAGTGAAATCCCGGGGGGCGAGCAGTACTTC CASSEIPGGEQYF
- TRBJ2-7 - TRBV7-6 TGTGCCAGCAGCTCGTCGACAGGTGGCGAGCAGTACTTC CASSSSTGGEQYF
TRBD2 TRBJ2-1 - TRBV19 TGTGCCAGTAGTATAGTCTCGACTAGCGGGAGGGTTGAGCAGTTCTTC CASSIVSTSGRVEQFF
- TRBJ1-5 - TRBV12-3/TRBV12-4 TGTGCCAGCAGTAACAGGGAGTATCAGCCCCAGCATTTT CASSNREYQPQHF
- TRBJ2-7 few TRBV7-6 TGTGCCAGCAGTACCCTAGGCTACGAGCAGTACTTC CASSTLGYEQYF
- TRBJ2-7 few TRBV4-1 TGCGCCAGCAGCCAAGATGTGAGGCCAGGTCCTGGCTACGAGCAGTACTTC CASSQDVRPGPGYEQYF
- TRBJ2-7 - TRBV10-3 TGTGCCATCAGTGTAGGGAACTCCTACGAGCAGTACTTC CAISVGNSYEQYF
- TRBJ1-2 - TRBV19 TGTGCCAGTAGTGCATACCTAAACTATGGCTACACCTTC CASSAYLNYGYTF
- TRBJ1-1 few TRBV19 TGTGCCAGTAGTATTAGGGGGTACACTGAAGCTTTCTTT CASSIRGYTEAFF
TRBD2 TRBJ2-1 - TRBV20-1 TGCAGCACTGTGGGGGTTAGCGGGGACATCAGTGACTTC CSTVGVSGDISDF
- TRBJ1-5 - TRBV19 TGTGCCAGTAGTATGGGCAGGGACAATCAGCCCCAGCATTTT CASSMGRDNQPQHF
TRBD1 TRBJ1-5 many TRBV7-2 TGTGCCAGCAGCCGGGAGGACAGGGGATCCCTTAGCAATCAGCCCCAGCATTTT CASSREDRGSLSNQPQHF
TRBD2 TRBJ2-3 few TRBV7-2 TGTGCCAGCAGCTCACACGGGGGGGCCCGCACAGATACGCAGTATTTT CASSSHGGARTDTQYF
- TRBJ1-2 - TRBV2 TGTGCCAGCAGCGCCGAAGGAGATGGCTACACCTTC CASSAEGDGYTF
- TRBJ2-4 few TRBV7-2 TGTGCCAGCAGCGGGGACCCACTAGCCAAAAACATTCAGTACTTC CASSGDPLAKNIQYF
- TRBJ2-7 - TRBV7-6 TGTGCCAGCAGCTTAGGGACCCAACTCGAGCAGTGCTTC CASSLGTQLEQCF
TRBD1 TRBJ2-2 many TRBV7-2 TGTGCCAGCAGCTCCGGGACAGGGGTCTTCACCGGGGAGCTGTTTTTT CASSSGTGVFTGELFF
- TRBJ2-3 - TRBV5-3 TGTGCCAGCAGCCAGGGATATCCTCGGACAGATACGCAGTATTTT CASSQGYPRTDTQYF
- TRBJ2-7 - TRBV4-1 TGCGCCAGCAGCCAAGTTGGCGGAGTCTCCTACGAGCAGTACTTC CASSQVGGVSYEQYF
- TRBJ2-7 - TRBV27 TGTGCCAGCAGCTTTAGCGGAGTAGGGGCCAAGCAGTACTTC CASSFSGVGAKQYF
- TRBJ2-1 - TRBV11-2 TGTGCCAGCAGCTTAGCCGGGGACGGGACCCTGATCTTC CASSLAGDGTLIF
- TRBJ1-6 - TRBV7-8 TGTGCCAGCAGCTTAGATTCTGCAGTAGGGAATTATAATTCACCCCTCCACTTT CASSLDSAVGNYNSPLHF
- TRBJ2-3 - TRBV10-3 TGTGCCATCAGTGAACGGGGGCGAGATACGCAGTATTTT CAISERGRDTQYF
- TRBJ1-4 - TRBV7-6 TGTGCCAGCAGCTTACCCTACAGTGAAAAACTGTTTTTT CASSLPYSEKLFF
TRBD2 TRBJ2-5 - TRBV20-1 TGCAGTGCTAGTACTAGCGGGAGCAGGGAGACCCAGTACTTC CSASTSGSRETQYF
- TRBJ1-6 - TRBV20-1 TGCAGTGCTTCGTCGGATATGAAAAATTCACCCCTCCACTTT CSASSDMKNSPLHF
- TRBJ1-1 - TRBV12-3/TRBV12-4 TGTGCCAGCTCCTCAGCAAGGAACACTGAAGCTTTCTTT CASSSARNTEAFF
- TRBJ2-1 - TRBV24-1 TGTGCCACCAGTGATCCCCGACGGGCCTACAATGAGCAGTTCTTC CATSDPRRAYNEQFF